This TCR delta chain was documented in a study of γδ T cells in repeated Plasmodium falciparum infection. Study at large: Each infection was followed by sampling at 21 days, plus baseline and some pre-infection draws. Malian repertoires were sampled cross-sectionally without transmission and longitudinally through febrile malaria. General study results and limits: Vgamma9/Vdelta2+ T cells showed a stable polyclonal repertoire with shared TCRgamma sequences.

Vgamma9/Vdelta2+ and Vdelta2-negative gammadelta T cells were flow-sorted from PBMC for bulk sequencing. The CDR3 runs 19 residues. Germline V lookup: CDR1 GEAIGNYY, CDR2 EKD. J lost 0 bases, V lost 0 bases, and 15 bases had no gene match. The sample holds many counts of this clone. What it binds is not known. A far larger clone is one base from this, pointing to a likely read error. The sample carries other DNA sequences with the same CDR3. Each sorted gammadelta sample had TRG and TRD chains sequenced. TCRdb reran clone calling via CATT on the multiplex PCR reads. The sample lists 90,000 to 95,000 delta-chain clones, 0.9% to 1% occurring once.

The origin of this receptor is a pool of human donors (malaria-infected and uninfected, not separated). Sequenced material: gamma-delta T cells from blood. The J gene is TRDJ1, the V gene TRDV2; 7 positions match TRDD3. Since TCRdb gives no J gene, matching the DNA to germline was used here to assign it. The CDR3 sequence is CACDTVGSVVGDHTDKLIF. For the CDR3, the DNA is TGTGCCTGTGACACCGTGGGCAGCGTGGTGGGGGACCACACCGATAAACTCATCTTT.